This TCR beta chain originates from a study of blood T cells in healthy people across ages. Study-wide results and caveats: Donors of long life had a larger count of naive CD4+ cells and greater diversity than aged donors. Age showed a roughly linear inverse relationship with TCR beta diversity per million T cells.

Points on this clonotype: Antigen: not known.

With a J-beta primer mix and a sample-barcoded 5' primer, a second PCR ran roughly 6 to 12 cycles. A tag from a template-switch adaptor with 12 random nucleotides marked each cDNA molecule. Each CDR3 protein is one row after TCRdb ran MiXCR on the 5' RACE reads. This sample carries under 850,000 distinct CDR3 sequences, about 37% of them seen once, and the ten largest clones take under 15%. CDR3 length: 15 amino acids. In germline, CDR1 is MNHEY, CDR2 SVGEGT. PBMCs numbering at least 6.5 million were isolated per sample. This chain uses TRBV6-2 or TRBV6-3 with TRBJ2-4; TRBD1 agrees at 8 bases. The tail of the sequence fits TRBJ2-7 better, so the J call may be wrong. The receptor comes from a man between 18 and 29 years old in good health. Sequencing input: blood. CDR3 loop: CASKAPNQGAYEQYF. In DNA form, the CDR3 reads TGTGCCTCAAAGGCACCCAATCAGGGGGCGTACGAGCAGTACTTC.